A selection of T cell receptor beta chains follows, all from one sample in a study of blood T cell repertoires in COVID-19. The table came from immunoSEQ multiplex PCR; TCRdb's copy has only in-frame clones and leaves some out. This sample has approximately 200,000 clones, with 80% to 90% found just once. The sequencing input was peripheral blood. The origin of the receptors is a human donor with active or convalescent COVID-19. The donor label of this sample is uncertain. CDR3s include the opening cysteine and the closing phenylalanine or tryptophan. A D gene is named only where the DNA matches it firmly. Clone size is given for some rows only: seen once, a few or many times, or a class if the clone is expanded.

abundance,j_gene,d_gene,v_gene,CDR3aa,CDR3nt
once,TRBJ2-7,NA,TRBV25-1,CASSEGGISYEQYF,TGTGCCAGCAGTGAAGGGGGCATCTCCTACGAGCAGTACTTC
NA,TRBJ2-3,NA,TRBV7-9,CASSLGTADTQYF,TGTGCCAGCAGCTTAGGTACGGCAGATACGCAGTATTTT
NA,TRBJ1-4,NA,TRBV18,CASSPDRSTETVFF,TGTGCCAGCTCACCAGACAGGAGTACCGAAACGGTGTTTTTT
NA,TRBJ1-4,TRBD1,TRBV28,CASSLGGQGNEKLFF,TGTGCCAGCAGTTTAGGGGGACAGGGTAATGAAAAACTGTTTTTT
NA,TRBJ2-3,NA,TRBV5-4,CASSLDSSGTDTQYF,TGTGCCAGCAGCTTGGACAGTTCGGGCACAGATACGCAGTATTTT
NA,TRBJ2-3,NA,TRBV5-1,CASSLGGEGTDTQYF,TGCGCCAGCAGCTTGGGCGGGGAGGGCACAGATACGCAGTATTTT
NA,TRBJ2-2,TRBD2,TRBV7-2,CASSWRSGGASTGELFF,TGTGCCAGCAGCTGGCGTAGCGGGGGGGCCTCCACCGGGGAGCTGTTTTTT
NA,TRBJ2-3,TRBD2,TRBV9,CASSATGGRADTQYF,TGTGCCAGCAGCGCCACGGGGGGGCGGGCAGATACGCAGTATTTT
NA,TRBJ2-7,TRBD1,TRBV3-1/TRBV3-2,CASRNRGGYEQYF,TGTGCCAGCAGAAACAGGGGTGGGTACGAGCAGTACTTC
once,TRBJ1-1,NA,TRBV7-3,CASSFGDTEAFF,TGTGCCAGCAGCTTCGGGGACACTGAAGCTTTCTTT
NA,TRBJ1-2,NA,TRBV7-2,CASSSLIHNYGYTF,TGTGCCAGCAGCTCACTAATCCATAACTATGGCTACACCTTC
NA,TRBJ2-3,TRBD2,TRBV6-5,CASRLAGAADTQYF,TGTGCCAGCAGACTAGCGGGAGCCGCAGATACGCAGTATTTT
NA,TRBJ2-2,NA,TRBV24-1,CATEGTNTGELFF,TGTGCCACCGAAGGGACTAACACCGGGGAGCTGTTTTTT
NA,TRBJ2-3,TRBD2,TRBV5-5,CASSLRGTSGIDTQYF,TGTGCCAGCAGCTTGAGGGGGACTAGCGGGATAGATACGCAGTATTTT
NA,TRBJ2-2,TRBD2,TRBV10-1,CASVKRGGVTGELFF,TGCGCCAGCGTCAAACGGGGAGGGGTCACCGGGGAGCTGTTTTTT
NA,TRBJ2-1,NA,TRBV2,CASSIGQTGHNEQFF,TGTGCCAGCAGTATCGGACAGACCGGCCACAATGAGCAGTTCTTC
few,TRBJ1-4,NA,TRBV6-6,CASSPGVSHEKLFF,TGTGCCAGCAGTCCAGGGGTCAGTCATGAAAAACTGTTTTTT
NA,TRBJ2-7,TRBD2,TRBV29-1,CSCTGTSGGLGF,TGCAGCTGTACCGGGACTAGCGGGGGGCTGGGCTTC
NA,TRBJ1-1,NA,TRBV7-9,CASSLVAKRGGEAFF,TGTGCCAGCAGCTTAGTTGCTAAAAGGGGGGGTGAAGCTTTCTTT
NA,TRBJ1-1,TRBD1,TRBV4-3,CASSQGQGPSGNTEAFF,TGCGCCAGCAGCCAAGGACAGGGGCCAAGTGGGAACACTGAAGCTTTCTTT
NA,TRBJ2-3,TRBD2,TRBV3-1/TRBV3-2,CASSQGILAGGRTDTQYF,TGTGCCAGCAGCCAAGGGATTCTAGCGGGAGGTCGCACAGATACGCAGTATTTT
NA,TRBJ1-4,NA,TRBV24-1,CATLSTSFLLEKLFF,TGTGCCACCCTATCGACTAGCTTCCTATTGGAAAAACTGTTTTTT
NA,TRBJ2-3,TRBD2,TRBV4-1,CASSRPGLAGADTDTQYF,TGCGCCAGCAGCCGACCGGGACTAGCGGGGGCCGACACAGATACGCAGTATTTT
NA,TRBJ2-3,NA,TRBV6-5,CASSYSMGRTQYF,TGTGCCAGCAGTTACTCGATGGGGAGGACGCAGTATTTT
NA,TRBJ1-1,NA,TRBV24-1,CATSDLSGGNIQGRRANPEAFF,TGTGCCACCAGTGATTTGTCGGGTGGTAATATCCAGGGGCGCAGAGCTAACCCTGAAGCTTTCTTT
NA,TRBJ2-3,TRBD2,TRBV18,CASSLGGGRTDTQYF,TGTGCCAGCTCCCTTGGCGGGGGTCGCACAGATACGCAGTATTTT
NA,TRBJ2-7,TRBD2,TRBV7-6,CASSSPAGGSNEQYF,TGTGCCAGCAGCTCCCCAGCGGGGGGGAGCAACGAGCAGTACTTC
NA,TRBJ1-1,TRBD1,TRBV30,CASYRGLTEAFF,TGTGCCTCGTACAGGGGCCTCACGGAAGCTTTCTTT
NA,TRBJ2-6,NA,TRBV7-2,CASSGLEYGTGANVLTF,TGTGCCAGCAGCGGACTGGAGTATGGCACTGGGGCCAACGTCCTGACTTTC
NA,TRBJ2-3,TRBD2,TRBV20-1,CSASATSGRSDTQYF,TGCAGTGCTAGTGCGACTAGCGGGAGATCAGATACGCAGTATTTT
few,TRBJ1-4,TRBD1,TRBV30,CAWSSPGQGHHIGEKLFF,TGTGCCTGGAGTTCCCCGGGACAGGGGCACCATATCGGTGAAAAACTGTTTTTT
NA,TRBJ2-7,NA,TRBV28,CASSFRFNVRGIGYEQYF,TGTGCCAGCAGTTTCCGCTTCAACGTCAGGGGAATAGGCTACGAGCAGTACTTC
NA,TRBJ2-2,NA,TRBV10-3,CASGGQTTGELFF,TGTGCCAGCGGAGGGCAGACCACCGGGGAGCTGTTTTTT
NA,TRBJ2-7,TRBD2,TRBV11-2,CASTFGTRGYEQYF,TGTGCCAGCACCTTTGGGACTAGAGGCTACGAGCAGTACTTC
NA,TRBJ2-7,TRBD2,TRBV4-2,CASSQGIVAGGLGEQYF,TGTGCCAGCAGCCAAGGAATCGTAGCGGGAGGGCTGGGCGAGCAGTACTTC
NA,TRBJ1-6,TRBD1,TRBV28,CASRPTGKYNSPLHF,TGTGCCAGCAGACCGACAGGGAAGTATAATTCACCCCTCCACTTT
NA,TRBJ2-1,TRBD2,TRBV24-1,CATSDDTSGGRNEQFF,TGTGCCACCAGTGATGATACTAGCGGAGGGAGGAATGAGCAGTTCTTC
NA,TRBJ2-5,TRBD2,TRBV18,CASSPLAGAQGETQYF,TGTGCCAGCTCCCCACTAGCGGGCGCCCAGGGGGAGACCCAGTACTTC
many,TRBJ2-5,TRBD2,TRBV7-2,CASSQESGGAWETQYF,TGTGCCAGCAGCCAAGAGAGCGGGGGGGCCTGGGAGACCCAGTACTTC
NA,TRBJ2-1,TRBD2,TRBV3-1/TRBV3-2,CASSQVAGGVGEQFF,TGTGCCAGCAGCCAAGTCGCGGGAGGGGTCGGGGAGCAGTTCTTC
NA,TRBJ1-4,NA,TRBV2,CASSAPGSLVSKLFF,TGTGCCAGCAGCGCCCCGGGAAGCTTAGTATCAAAACTGTTTTTT
NA,TRBJ1-2,TRBD1,TRBV6-5,CASSGQGINYGYTF,TGTGCCAGCAGCGGACAGGGGATTAACTATGGCTACACCTTC
NA,TRBJ2-7,TRBD2,TRBV5-1,CASSLGSGASSYEQYF,TGCGCCAGCAGCTTGGGGAGCGGGGCGAGCTCCTACGAGCAGTACTTC
NA,TRBJ2-7,NA,TRBV12-3/TRBV12-4,CASRLGGSYEQYF,TGTGCCAGCAGACTAGGGGGCTCCTACGAGCAGTACTTC
NA,TRBJ1-1,TRBD1,TRBV2,CASNIGQVSWGAFF,TGTGCCAGCAACATCGGACAGGTGTCTTGGGGAGCTTTCTTT
NA,TRBJ2-3,TRBD2,TRBV25-1,CASSSRTSGRGTQYF,TGTGCCAGCAGTTCCCGGACTAGCGGGAGAGGTACGCAGTATTTT
NA,TRBJ1-1,TRBD1,TRBV7-9,CASSLQGVRDTEAFF,TGTGCCAGCAGCTTACAGGGGGTTCGAGACACTGAAGCTTTCTTT
NA,TRBJ1-4,NA,TRBV30,CAWRHRNEKLFF,TGTGCCTGGAGACACCGTAATGAAAAACTGTTTTTT